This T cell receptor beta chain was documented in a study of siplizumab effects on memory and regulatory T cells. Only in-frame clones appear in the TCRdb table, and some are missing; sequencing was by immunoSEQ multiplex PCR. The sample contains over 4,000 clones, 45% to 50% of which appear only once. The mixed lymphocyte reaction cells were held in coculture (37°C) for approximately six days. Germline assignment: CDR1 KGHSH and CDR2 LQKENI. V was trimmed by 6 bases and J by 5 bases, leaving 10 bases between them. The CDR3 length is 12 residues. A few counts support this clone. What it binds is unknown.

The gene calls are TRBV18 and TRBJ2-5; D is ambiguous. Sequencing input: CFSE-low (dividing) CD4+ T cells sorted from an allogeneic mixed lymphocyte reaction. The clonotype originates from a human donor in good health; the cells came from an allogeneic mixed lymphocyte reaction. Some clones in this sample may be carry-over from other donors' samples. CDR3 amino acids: CASSPGEETQYF. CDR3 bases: TGTGCCAGCTCCCCGGGTGAGGAGACCCAGTACTTC.